The T cell receptor beta chain under discussion was sequenced for a study of cytomegalovirus exposure and HLA in healthy donors. Study overall: Samples from HLA-typed donors yielded 65 million to 90 million unique TCRs in an early data release. Study outcomes and limitations: In a later analysis, about 17,000 TCR beta sequences were associated with HLA alleles at 0.05 false discovery rate.

PCR amplification relied on 60 Vbeta primers (plus 13 Jbeta primers). The data were produced by immunoSEQ multiplex PCR, yet TCRdb's version contains in-frame clones alone and is incomplete. The repertoire table contains 150,000 or so clones. Regarding this clone: Its specificity is not known.

The germline gives CDR1 MNHNY, CDR2 SVGAGI (reference sequence). V was clipped by 2 bases and J by 0 bases; unmatched bases: 2. The CDR3 is 15 amino acids. This chain connects TRBV6-6 to TRBJ2-7; 9 bases fit TRBD1. Material: PBMCs. The receptor was derived from a man aged 25 to 40 in good health and CMV-seronegative. CDR3: CASSYPGQGSYEQYF. The CDR3, as DNA: TGTGCCAGCAGTTACCCGGGACAGGGCTCCTACGAGCAGTACTTC.